The sequence of this T cell receptor (beta chain) was determined in a study of T cell responses to AZD1222 COVID-19 vaccine. Study-level information: Second-dose groups at about 4 or about 12 weeks were pooled. Points from the study as a whole: Increased Spike-specific TCR breadth and depth were observed after two AZD1222 doses. It should be noted that donors were predominantly white British and more often female, and clonal diversity was possibly underestimated. Sampled repertoires all dated from after the peak T cell response.

On this clone: Its antigen is not known.

Profiled with immunoSEQ multiplex PCR; TCRdb holds only in-frame clones, not every one. The sample has approximately 90,000 clones; 89% are singletons. This CDR3 spans 16 amino acids. Germline V gene data show CDR1 as MGHRA and CDR2 as YSYEKL. V was cut by 0 bases and J by 4 bases, with 12 bases left in between. The sample consisted of peripheral blood, taken on day 0 of AZD1222 vaccination. The clonotype comes from an adult in good health. The chain carries TRBV4-1 and TRBJ2-2; unclear D gene. The CDR3 DNA is TGCGCCAGCAGCCAAGACCCATCTTGGGGCACCGGGGAGCTGTTTTTT. Its protein product is CASSQDPSWGTGELFF.